This TCR beta chain derives from a study of graft-versus-host responses after intestinal transplantation (dated by TCRdb to the early 2020s). Some background on the complete study: Recipients received multivisceral, liver-intestinal, or isolated intestinal transplants. Samples from a few later patients were sequenced in-house on an Illumina MiSeq with MiXCR processing rather than by the commercial service. Alloreactive clones were identified by sequencing pre-transplant mixed lymphocyte reaction products and comparing them with unstimulated pre-transplant donor and recipient T cells. Graft-versus-host and host-versus-graft alloreactive T cell clones were tracked in the graft, circulation and bone marrow after intestinal transplantation using bulk TCR-beta CDR3 sequencing. A peak of at least 4% donor T cells among recipient peripheral blood mononuclear cells was the definition used for donor T cell macrochimerism. Every recipient was given anti-thymocyte globulin induction, followed by around three years of maintenance tacrolimus and steroids. The cohort enrolled about two dozen intestinal transplant recipients including one retransplant, and a few patients lacking pretransplant specimens were excluded.

Details on this clone: The specificity of this receptor is unknown. There are no base qualities to consult, and no much larger clone falls within one base.

The time point label corresponds to: cells obtained before transplantation from donor or recipient. CD3+CD4+ and CD3+CD8+ populations were FACS-sorted from unstimulated pre-transplant donor and recipient cells taken from spleen or lymph nodes. The library was produced with the immunoSEQ multiplex PCR assay. For most patients, genomic DNA was isolated using the Qiagen DNeasy Blood and Tissue Kit and was shipped frozen to Adaptive Biotechnologies for TCR sequencing. For most patients, genomic DNA was subjected to high-throughput TCR-beta CDR3 sequencing by Adaptive Biotechnologies. The original pipeline was this. TCR sequencing data were retrieved from Adaptive's ImmunoSEQ software for 15 to 20 patients, whereas a few other patients were processed with MiXCR and VDJtools. CD4 versus CD8 sorting errors were corrected by removing sequences found in both subsets at a frequency ratio below 5:1. Because the origin of CDR3 nucleotide sequences shared between donor and recipient could not be assigned, those sequences were removed. To be classed as alloreactive, a clone needed at least 2-fold expansion over unstimulated cells and a minimum CFSE-low frequency of 0.002% (template counts) or 0.001% (read counts). Clones detected in sequenced pre-transplant spleen, lymph node, or MLR CFSE-low populations of the donor or recipient were defined as mappable. The cumulative frequency of alloreactive clones was calculated as a percentage of all sequences, weighted by copy number. Entries here come from immuneACCESS through TCRdb and include only in-frame sequences with V and J called. Some clones fail to appear in such tables; in the studies checked, an unresolved V gene covers under half of the shortfall, and the cause of the remainder is unknown. Clone size and the V and J calls come from that table; the DNA yielded D and trimming. This sample lists over 75,000 clones; 85% to 90% were detected once. Of the sample, under 0.4% is held by the ten largest clones.

Results the study describes overall, beyond this receptor: Early after transplant, peak levels of circulating GvH clones were found to be associated with declines in HvG clones. The relatively low number and heterogeneity of intestinal transplant patients limited the conclusions. GvH clones were detected in recipient bone marrow, and some of these GvH clones were observed earlier in ileal mucosa or blood, consistent with an intestinal mucosal origin. In patients with donor T cell macrochimerism, the allografts had high GvH to HvG T cell clonal ratios.

Trimming takes 7 bases off V and 10 bases off J; junction bases not matched to a gene: 7. The germline V gene (reference sequence) provides CDR1 GTSNPN and CDR2 SVGIG. From the cysteine up to the phenylalanine, the CDR3 has a length of 12 residues. Only CDR3 DNA remains: 36 bases, in frame from the first base. The chain employs TRBV30 and TRBJ2-1, with 10 junctional bases fitting TRBD2. Sample: unstimulated CD4+ T cells sorted from spleen or lymph node cells, taken before intestinal transplant. The sequence was obtained from a human donor who received an intestinal transplant. The CDR3 region reads CALDSGGPEQFF. The sequence in DNA is TGTGCCTTGGATAGCGGGGGGCCGGAGCAGTTCTTC.